The clone carrying this T cell receptor (beta chain) was observed once. Its target is not known. The data originate from a study of T cell responses to AZD1222 COVID-19 vaccine. Study findings and constraints: Donors were chiefly white British, with a greater number of females, and clonal diversity was perhaps underestimated. Reports indicate that nearly half of spike-specific TCRs are directed at unmutated variant regions.

V trimming: 4 bases; J trimming: 9 bases; junction bases outside the gene matches: 8. From germline, CDR1 is KGHSH and CDR2 LQKENI. The CDR3 is 15 amino acids. Libraries were prepared by immunoSEQ multiplex PCR; TCRdb keeps only in-frame clonotypes and omits some of them. The data contain about 140,000 clones, about 91% of them seen just once; the ten biggest clones take up about 3.8%. This sequence joins TRBV18 and TRBJ2-1; TRBD2 matches at 11 bases. This receptor was obtained from an adult who received the AZD1222 COVID-19 vaccine. Source: peripheral blood, taken 28 days after the second AZD1222 dose. DNA for the CDR3: TGTGCCAGCTCACGTAGCGGGAGGGCCCCCGGTGAGCAGTTCTTC. Encoded protein: CASSRSGRAPGEQFF. The complete variable domain, with remaining parts taken from reference TRBV18 and TRBJ2-1, reads NAGVMQNPRHLVRRRGQEARLRCSPMKGHSHVYWYRQLPEEGLKFMVYLQKENIIDESGMPKERFSAEFPKEGPSILRIQQVVRGDSAAYFCASSRSGRAPGEQFFGPGTRLTVL.